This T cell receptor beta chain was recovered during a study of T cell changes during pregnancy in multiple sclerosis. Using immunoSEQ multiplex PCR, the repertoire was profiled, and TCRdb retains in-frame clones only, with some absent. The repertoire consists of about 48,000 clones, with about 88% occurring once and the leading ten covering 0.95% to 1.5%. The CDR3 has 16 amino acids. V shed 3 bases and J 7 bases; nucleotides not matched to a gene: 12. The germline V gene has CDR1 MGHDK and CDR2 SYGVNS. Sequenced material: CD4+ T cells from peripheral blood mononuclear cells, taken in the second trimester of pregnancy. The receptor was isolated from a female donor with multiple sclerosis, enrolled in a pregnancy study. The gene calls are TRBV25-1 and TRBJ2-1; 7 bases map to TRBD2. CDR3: CASSDLSGKLENEQFF. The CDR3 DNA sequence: TGTGCCAGCAGTGACCTCAGCGGGAAACTGGAAAATGAGCAGTTCTTC. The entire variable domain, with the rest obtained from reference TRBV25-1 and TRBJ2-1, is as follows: EADIYQTPRYLVIGTGKKITLECSQTMGHDKMYWYQQDPGMELHLIHYSYGVNSTEKGDLSSESTVSRIRTEHFPLTLESARPSHTSQYLCASSDLSGKLENEQFFGPGTRLTVL.